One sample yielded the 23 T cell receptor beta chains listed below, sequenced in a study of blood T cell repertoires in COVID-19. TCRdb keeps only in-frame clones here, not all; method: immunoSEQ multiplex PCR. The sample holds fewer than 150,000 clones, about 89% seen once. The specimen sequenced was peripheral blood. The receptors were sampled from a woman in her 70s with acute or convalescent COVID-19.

CDR3 amino acids: CASSLTGTTGNTIYF. The DNA for the CDR3 is TGCGCCAGCAGCTTGACGGGGACAACTGGAAACACCATATATTTT. The chain uses TRBV5-1 and TRBJ1-3, with D possibly being TRBD1 (6 bases). With 1 base removed from V and 2 bases from J, the gap between germline ends came to 10 bases. Per the germline V gene, CDR1 is SGHRS and CDR2 is YFSETQ. The CDR3 sequence is 15 residues long.

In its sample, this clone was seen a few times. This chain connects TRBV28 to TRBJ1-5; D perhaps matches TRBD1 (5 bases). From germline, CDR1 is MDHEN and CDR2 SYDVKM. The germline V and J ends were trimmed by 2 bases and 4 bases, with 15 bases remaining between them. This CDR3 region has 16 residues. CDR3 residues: CASSLVRGTPNQPQHF. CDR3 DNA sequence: TGTGCCAGCAGTTTAGTACGGGGGACCCCAAATCAGCCCCAGCATTTT.

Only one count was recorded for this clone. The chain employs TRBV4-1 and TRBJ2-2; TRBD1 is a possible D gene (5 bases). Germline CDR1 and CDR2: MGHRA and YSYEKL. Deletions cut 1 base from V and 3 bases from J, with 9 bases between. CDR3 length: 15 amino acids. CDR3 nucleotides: TGCGCCAGCAGCCAAGTAGGGGAAGACACCGGGGAGCTGTTTTTT. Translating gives CASSQVGEDTGELFF.

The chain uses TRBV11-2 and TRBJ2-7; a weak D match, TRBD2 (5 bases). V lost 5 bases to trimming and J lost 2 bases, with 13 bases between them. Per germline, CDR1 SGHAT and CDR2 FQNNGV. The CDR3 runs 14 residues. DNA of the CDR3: TGTGCCAGCAGCCTCCCCGGCGGGCCCTACGAGCAGTACTTC. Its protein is CASSLPGGPYEQYF.

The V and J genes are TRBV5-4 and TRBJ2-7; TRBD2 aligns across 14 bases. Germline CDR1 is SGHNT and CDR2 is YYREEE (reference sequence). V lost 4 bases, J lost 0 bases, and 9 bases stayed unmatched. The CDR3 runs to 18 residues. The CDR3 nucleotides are TGTGCCAGCAGCACCGGACTAGCGGGGGGCATGAGCTCCTACGAGCAGTACTTC. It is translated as CASSTGLAGGMSSYEQYF.

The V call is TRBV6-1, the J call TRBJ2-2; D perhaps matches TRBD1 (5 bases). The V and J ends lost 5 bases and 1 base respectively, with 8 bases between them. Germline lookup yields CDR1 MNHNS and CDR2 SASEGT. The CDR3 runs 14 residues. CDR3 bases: TGTGCCAGCAGTTTCCAGGGGAACACCGGGGAGCTGTTTTTT. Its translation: CASSFQGNTGELFF.

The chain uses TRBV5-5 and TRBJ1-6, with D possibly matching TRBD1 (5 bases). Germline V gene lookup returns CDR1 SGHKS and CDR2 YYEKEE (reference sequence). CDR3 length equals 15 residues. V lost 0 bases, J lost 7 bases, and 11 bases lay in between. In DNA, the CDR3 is TGTGCCAGCAGCTTGGGTCCAGGGCGCAATTCACCCCTCCACTTT. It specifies CASSLGPGRNSPLHF.

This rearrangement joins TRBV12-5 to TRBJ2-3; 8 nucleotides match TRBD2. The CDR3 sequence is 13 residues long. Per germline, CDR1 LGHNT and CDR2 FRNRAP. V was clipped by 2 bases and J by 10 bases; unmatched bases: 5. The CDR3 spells CASGLPPGLAQYF. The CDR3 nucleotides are TGTGCTAGTGGTTTGCCACCGGGACTAGCGCAGTATTTT.

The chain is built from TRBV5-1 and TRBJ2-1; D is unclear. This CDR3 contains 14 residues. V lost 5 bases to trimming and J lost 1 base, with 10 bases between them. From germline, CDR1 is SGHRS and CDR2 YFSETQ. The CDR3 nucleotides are TGCGCCAGCAGGGCCGGGTATTCCTACAATGAGCAGTTCTTC. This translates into CASRAGYSYNEQFF.

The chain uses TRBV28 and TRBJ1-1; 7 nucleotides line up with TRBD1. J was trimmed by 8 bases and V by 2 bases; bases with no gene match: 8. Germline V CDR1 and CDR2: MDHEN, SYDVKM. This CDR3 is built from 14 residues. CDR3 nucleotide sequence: TGTGCCAGCAGTTTAGACAGGGTCGCACTGGAAGCTTTCTTT. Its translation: CASSLDRVALEAFF.

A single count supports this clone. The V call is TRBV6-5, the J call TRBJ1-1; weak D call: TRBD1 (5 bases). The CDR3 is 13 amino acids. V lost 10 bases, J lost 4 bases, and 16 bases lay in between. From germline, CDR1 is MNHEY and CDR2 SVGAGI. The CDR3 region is CAIKTEWGTEAFF. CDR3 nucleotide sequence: TGTGCCATCAAGACAGAATGGGGCACTGAAGCTTTCTTT.

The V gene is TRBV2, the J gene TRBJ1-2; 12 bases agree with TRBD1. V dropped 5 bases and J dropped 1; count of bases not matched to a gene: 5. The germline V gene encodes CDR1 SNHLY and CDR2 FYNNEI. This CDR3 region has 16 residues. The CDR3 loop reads CASSPGQGARNYGYTF. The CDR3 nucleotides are TGTGCCAGCAGTCCGGGACAGGGGGCGCGTAACTATGGCTACACCTTC.

The CDR3 is CATRGTANTGELFF. CDR3 DNA sequence: TGTGCCACCAGAGGAACAGCGAACACCGGGGAGCTGTTTTTT. V usage is TRBV28 and J usage is TRBJ2-2; no clear D. V was pared by 10 bases and J by 0 bases, with 12 bases between. The CDR3 contains 14 residues. CDR1 is MDHEN, CDR2 SYDVKM, per germline.

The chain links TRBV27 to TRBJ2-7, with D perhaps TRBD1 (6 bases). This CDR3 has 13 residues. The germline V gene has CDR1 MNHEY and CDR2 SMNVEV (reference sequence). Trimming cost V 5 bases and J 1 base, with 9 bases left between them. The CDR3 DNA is TGTGCCAGCAGTCAGGACAGTTCCTACGAGCAGTACTTC. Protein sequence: CASSQDSSYEQYF.

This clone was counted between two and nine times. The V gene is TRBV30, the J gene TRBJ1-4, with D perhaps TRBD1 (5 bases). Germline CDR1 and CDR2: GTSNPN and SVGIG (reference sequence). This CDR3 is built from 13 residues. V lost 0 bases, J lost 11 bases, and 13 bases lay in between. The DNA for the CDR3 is TGTGCCTGGAGTGTACAGGCGGTGGGGAAACTGTTTTTT. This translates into CAWSVQAVGKLFF.

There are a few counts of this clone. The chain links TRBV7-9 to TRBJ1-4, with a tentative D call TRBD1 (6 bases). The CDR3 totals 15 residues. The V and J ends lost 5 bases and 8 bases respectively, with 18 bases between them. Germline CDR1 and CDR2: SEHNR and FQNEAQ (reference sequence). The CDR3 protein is CASSPPEDRNEKLFF. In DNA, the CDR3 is TGTGCCAGCAGCCCACCGGAGGACAGAAACGAAAAACTGTTTTTT.

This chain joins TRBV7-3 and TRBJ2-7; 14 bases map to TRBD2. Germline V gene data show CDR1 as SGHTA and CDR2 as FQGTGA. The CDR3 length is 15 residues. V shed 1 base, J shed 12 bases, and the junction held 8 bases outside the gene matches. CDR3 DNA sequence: TGTGCCAGCAGCTTAAGGGGACTAGCGGGGGACCTTGTGTACTTC. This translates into CASSLRGLAGDLVYF.

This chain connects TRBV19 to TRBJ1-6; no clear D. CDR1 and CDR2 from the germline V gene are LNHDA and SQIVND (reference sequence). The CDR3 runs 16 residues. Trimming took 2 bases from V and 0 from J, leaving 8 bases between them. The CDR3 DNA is TGTGCCAGTAGTATACGTTCGAGCTCCTATAATTCACCCCTCCACTTT. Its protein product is CASSIRSSSYNSPLHF. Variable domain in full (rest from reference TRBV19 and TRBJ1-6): DGGITQSPKYLFRKEGQNVTLSCEQNLNHDAMYWYRQDPGQGLRLIYYSQIVNDFQKGDIAEGYSVSREKKESFPLTVTSAQKNPTAFYLCASSIRSSSYNSPLHFGNGTRLTVT.

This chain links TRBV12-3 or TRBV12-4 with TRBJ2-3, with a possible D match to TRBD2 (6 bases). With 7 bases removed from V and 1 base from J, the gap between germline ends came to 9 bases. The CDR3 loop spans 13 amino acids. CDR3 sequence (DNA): TGTGCCAGCACCTGGGGGGGCACAGATACGCAGTATTTT. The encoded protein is CASTWGGTDTQYF.

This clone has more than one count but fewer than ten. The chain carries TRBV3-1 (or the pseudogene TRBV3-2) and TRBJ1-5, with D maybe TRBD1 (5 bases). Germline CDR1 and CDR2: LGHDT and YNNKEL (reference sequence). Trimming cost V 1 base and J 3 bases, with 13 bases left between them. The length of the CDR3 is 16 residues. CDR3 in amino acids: CASSQGGSPNNQPQHF. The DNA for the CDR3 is TGTGCCAGCAGCCAAGGGGGCTCCCCTAACAATCAGCCCCAGCATTTT.

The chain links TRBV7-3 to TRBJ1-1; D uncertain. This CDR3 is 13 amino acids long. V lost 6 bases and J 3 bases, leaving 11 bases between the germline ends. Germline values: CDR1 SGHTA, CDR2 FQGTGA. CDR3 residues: CASRSTRDTEAFF. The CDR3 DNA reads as TGTGCCAGCAGGTCCACTAGGGACACTGAAGCTTTCTTT.

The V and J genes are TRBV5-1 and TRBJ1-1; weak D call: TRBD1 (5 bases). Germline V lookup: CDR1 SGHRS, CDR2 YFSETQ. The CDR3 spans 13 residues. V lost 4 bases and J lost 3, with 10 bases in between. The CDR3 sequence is CASSTDSYTEAFF. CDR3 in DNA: TGCGCCAGCAGCACTGACAGCTACACTGAAGCTTTCTTT.

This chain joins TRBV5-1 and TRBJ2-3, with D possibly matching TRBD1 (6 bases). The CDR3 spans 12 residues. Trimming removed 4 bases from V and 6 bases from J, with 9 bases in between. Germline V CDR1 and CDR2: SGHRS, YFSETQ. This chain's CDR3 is CASSAQGDTQYF. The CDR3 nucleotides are TGCGCCAGCAGCGCCCAGGGGGATACGCAGTATTTT.